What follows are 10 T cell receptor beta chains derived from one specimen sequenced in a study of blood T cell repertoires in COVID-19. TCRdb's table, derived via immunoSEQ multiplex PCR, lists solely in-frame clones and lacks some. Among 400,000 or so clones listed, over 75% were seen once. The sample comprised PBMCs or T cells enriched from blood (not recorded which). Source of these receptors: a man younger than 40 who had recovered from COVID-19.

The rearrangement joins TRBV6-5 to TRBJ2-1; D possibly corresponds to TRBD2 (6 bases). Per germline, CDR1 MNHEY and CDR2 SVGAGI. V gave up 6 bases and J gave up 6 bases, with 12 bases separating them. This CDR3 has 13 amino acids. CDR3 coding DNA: TGTGCCAGCAGAAGCGGGCAAGGCAATGAGCAGTTCTTC. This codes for CASRSGQGNEQFF.

CDR3 sequence reads: CASSLGSRRLGYNEQFF. CDR3 in DNA: TGTGCCAGCAGCTTGGGGAGCAGACGGTTAGGCTACAATGAGCAGTTCTTC. This chain uses TRBV5-4 with TRBJ2-1; D is unresolved. CDR1 is SGHNT and CDR2 is YYREEE in the germline V gene (reference sequence). CDR3 length: 17 residues. Trimming removed 0 bases at V and 3 bases at J, with 16 bases between.

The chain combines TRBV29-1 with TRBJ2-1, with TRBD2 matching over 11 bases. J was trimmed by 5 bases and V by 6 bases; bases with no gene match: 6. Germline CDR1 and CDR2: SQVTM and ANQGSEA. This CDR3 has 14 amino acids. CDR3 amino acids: CSVAGLAGNNEQFF. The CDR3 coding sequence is TGCAGCGTAGCCGGACTAGCGGGCAACAATGAGCAGTTCTTC.

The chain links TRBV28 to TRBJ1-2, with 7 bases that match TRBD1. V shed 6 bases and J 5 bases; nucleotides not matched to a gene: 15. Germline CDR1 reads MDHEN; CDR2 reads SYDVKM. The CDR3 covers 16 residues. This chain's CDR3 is CASSRPPGQTTYGYTF. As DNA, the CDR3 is TGTGCCAGCAGCCGGCCCCCGGGACAGACAACTTATGGCTACACCTTC.

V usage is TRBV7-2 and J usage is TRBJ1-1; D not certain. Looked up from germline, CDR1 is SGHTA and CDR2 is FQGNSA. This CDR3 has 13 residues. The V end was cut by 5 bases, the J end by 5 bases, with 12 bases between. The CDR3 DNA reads TGTGCCAGCAGCCTGGTCGGGGATACTGAAGCTTTCTTT. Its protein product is CASSLVGDTEAFF.

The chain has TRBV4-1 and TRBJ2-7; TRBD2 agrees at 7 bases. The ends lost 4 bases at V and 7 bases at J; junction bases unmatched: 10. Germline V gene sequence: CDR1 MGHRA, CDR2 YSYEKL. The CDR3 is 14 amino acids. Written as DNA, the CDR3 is TGCGCCAGCAGCCTCCGGGACTACTGGGGGGAGCAGTACTTC. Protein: CASSLRDYWGEQYF.

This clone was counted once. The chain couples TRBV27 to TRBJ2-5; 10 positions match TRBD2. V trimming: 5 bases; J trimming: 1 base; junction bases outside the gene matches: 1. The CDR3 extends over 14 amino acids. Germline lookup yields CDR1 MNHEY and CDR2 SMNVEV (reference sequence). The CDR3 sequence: CASSLAGAQETQYF. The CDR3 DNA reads TGTGCCAGCAGTCTAGCGGGGGCCCAAGAGACCCAGTACTTC.

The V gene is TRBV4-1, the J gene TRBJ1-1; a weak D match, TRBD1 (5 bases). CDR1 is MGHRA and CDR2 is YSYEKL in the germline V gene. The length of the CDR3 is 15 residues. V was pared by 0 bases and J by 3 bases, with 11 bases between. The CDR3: CASSQDQGGYTEAFF. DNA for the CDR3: TGCGCCAGCAGCCAAGACCAGGGTGGGTACACTGAAGCTTTCTTT.

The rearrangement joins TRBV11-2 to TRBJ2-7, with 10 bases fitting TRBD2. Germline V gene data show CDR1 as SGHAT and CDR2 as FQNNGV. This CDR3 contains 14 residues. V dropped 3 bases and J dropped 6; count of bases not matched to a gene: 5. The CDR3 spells CASSFPLAGVEQYF. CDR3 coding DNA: TGTGCCAGCAGCTTCCCCCTAGCGGGAGTCGAGCAGTACTTC.

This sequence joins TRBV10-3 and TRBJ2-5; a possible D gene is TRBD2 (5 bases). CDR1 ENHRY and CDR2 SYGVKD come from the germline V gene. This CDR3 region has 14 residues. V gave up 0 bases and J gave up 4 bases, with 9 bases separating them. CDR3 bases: TGTGCCATCAGTGAGTCGCGGGCGGGAGAGACCCAGTACTTC. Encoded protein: CAISESRAGETQYF.